This T cell receptor beta chain was identified in a study of circulating and synovial CD4+ cells in juvenile arthritis. The CDR3 loop spans 11 amino acids. Germline CDR1 reads DFQATT; CDR2 reads SNEGSKA (reference sequence). The V gene lost 7 bases and the J gene lost 6 bases, with 13 bases spanning the gap. Clones were read by immunoSEQ multiplex PCR, and TCRdb kept only the in-frame ones, dropping some. The table records approximately 15,000 clones, under 95% of them present only once. On this clone: Its specificity is unknown.

General study points: CPL versus bulk CD4 samples: T cell genome counts differed by at least an order of magnitude. Bulk blood CD4 repertoires were more diverse than these. Circulating pathogenic-like lymphocytes shared a substantially higher fraction of CDR3 sequences with synovium than bulk blood.

Patients with active juvenile idiopathic arthritis donated these samples. The sequenced sample consisted of CD4+ T cells from blood. V is TRBV20-1 and J is TRBJ2-7; D not certain. The TCR comes from a human donor with juvenile idiopathic arthritis. In DNA, the CDR3 is TGCAGTGTGTTGAGGTCGGTCGAGCAGTACTTC. It encodes CSVLRSVEQYF.